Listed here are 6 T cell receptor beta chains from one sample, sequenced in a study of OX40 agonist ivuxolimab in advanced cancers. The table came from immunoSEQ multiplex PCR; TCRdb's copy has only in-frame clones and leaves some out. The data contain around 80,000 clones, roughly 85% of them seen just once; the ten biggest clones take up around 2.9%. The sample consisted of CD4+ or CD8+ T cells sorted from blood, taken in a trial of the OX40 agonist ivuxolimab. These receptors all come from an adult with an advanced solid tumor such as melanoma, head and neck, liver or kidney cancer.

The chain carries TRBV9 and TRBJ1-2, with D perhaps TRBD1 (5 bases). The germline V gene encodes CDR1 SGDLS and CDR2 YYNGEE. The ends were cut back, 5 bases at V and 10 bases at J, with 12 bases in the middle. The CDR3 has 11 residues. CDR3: CASRGDGDYTF. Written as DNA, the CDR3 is TGTGCCAGCAGGGGGGACGGAGACTACACCTTC.

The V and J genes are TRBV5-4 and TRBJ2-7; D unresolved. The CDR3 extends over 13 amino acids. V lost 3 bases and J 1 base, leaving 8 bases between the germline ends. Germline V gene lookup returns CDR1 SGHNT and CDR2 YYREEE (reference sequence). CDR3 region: CASSSGSSYEQYF. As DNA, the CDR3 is TGTGCCAGCAGCTCTGGATCGTCCTACGAGCAGTACTTC.

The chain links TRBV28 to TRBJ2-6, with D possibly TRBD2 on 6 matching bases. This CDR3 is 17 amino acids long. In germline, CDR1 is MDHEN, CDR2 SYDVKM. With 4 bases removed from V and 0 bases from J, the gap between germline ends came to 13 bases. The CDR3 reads CASSYPGLASGANVLTF. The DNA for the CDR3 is TGTGCCAGCAGTTATCCGGGACTGGCCTCTGGGGCCAACGTCCTGACTTTC.

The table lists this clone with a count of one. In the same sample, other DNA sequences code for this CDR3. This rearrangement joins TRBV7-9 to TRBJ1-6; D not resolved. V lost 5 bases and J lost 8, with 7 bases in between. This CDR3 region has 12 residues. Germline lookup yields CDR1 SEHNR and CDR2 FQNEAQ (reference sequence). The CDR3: CASSRGDSPLHF. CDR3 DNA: TGTGCCAGCAGCAGAGGAGATTCACCCCTCCACTTT.

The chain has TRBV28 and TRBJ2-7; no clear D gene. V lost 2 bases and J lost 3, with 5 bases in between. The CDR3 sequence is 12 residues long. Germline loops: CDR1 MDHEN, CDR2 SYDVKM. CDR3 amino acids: CASSLTNYEQYF. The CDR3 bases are TGTGCCAGCAGTTTAACGAACTACGAGCAGTACTTC.

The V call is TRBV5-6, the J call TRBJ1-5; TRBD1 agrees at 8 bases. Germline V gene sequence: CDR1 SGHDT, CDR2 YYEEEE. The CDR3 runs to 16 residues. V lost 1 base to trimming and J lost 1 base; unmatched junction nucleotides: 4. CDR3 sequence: CASSLWTGSSNQPQHF. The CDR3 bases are TGTGCCAGCAGCTTGTGGACAGGGAGCAGCAATCAGCCCCAGCATTTT.